This T cell receptor (beta chain) was identified during a study of human T cells and chemical hapten exposure. As for the study in general: Weekly administration of diphenylcyclopropenone to the scalp of patients continued throughout the approximately 23-week study. Regarding the study as a whole: After DPC sensitization, TCRs above 1 in 1000 frequency showed no change.

Described time point: pre-sensitization, week 0. Treatment denoted: therapeutic diphenylcyclopropenone sensitization with weekly scalp DPC. Before extraction, the whole blood was not fractionated, and total RNA was taken from it. This clonotype was counted ten times or more. The antigen remains unidentified. The V and J ends lost 5 bases and 1 base respectively, with 16 bases between them. The CDR3 spans 16 residues. From the RACE reads, TCRdb called clonotypes with MiXCR, one entry per CDR3 protein. This table holds 200,000 to 300,000 distinct CDR3 sequences, roughly 8.9% found once. The chain joins TRBV12-3 or TRBV12-4 to TRBJ2-3, with TRBD1 as a possible D gene (5 bases). The sequencing used whole blood, collected in connection with sensitization to the hapten diphenylcyclopropenone (DPC). The origin of this receptor is a woman aged 40 to 49 with alopecia areata. Some clones in this sample may be carry-over from other donors' samples. CDR3 DNA: TGTGCCAGCAGTCCTCAAGGGGCAGCTGGCACAGATACGCAGTATTTT. This gives the protein CASSPQGAAGTDTQYF.